This T cell receptor (beta chain) was captured in a study of T cell responses to AZD1222 COVID-19 vaccine. CDR1 is LGHDT and CDR2 is YNNKEL in the germline V gene (reference sequence). V lost 4 bases and J lost 5, with 11 bases in between. The CDR3 spans 14 residues. The data were produced by immunoSEQ multiplex PCR, yet TCRdb's version contains in-frame clones alone and is incomplete. The data show around 160,000 clones, with around 88% seen just once and more than 12% held by the top ten. Sample: peripheral blood, taken on day 0 of AZD1222 vaccination. This receptor was obtained from an adult in good health. The chain combines TRBV3-1 (or the pseudogene TRBV3-2) with TRBJ2-2, with D perhaps assigned TRBD1 or TRBD2 (5 bases each). As DNA, the CDR3 is TGTGCCAGCAGCCGGGGGATAGGAACCGGGGAGCTGTTTTTT. As protein: CASSRGIGTGELFF.